The rows below give T cell receptor beta chains drawn from one sample of a study of blood T cell repertoires in COVID-19. Sequencing used immunoSEQ multiplex PCR; TCRdb keeps in-frame clones, though not all of them. The sample lists approximately 150,000 clones, roughly nine tenths occurring once. The sequenced sample was peripheral blood. These receptors came from a man in his sixties with active or convalescent COVID-19. Each CDR3 is given with its conserved first and last residue. Fields, in order: J gene, clone size, D gene, V gene, CDR3 protein, CDR3 DNA. The D gene is left open where the match is weak. Part of the rows lack a size; the others show once, few, many or a class for expanded clones.

TRBJ2-3,NA,TRBD2,TRBV3-1/TRBV3-2,CASSPSGTDTQYF,TGTGCCAGCAGCCCTAGCGGGACAGATACGCAGTATTTT
TRBJ1-1,NA,TRBD1,TRBV11-2,CASSYTGGTEAFF,TGTGCCAGCAGCTATACAGGGGGCACTGAAGCTTTCTTT
TRBJ2-2,NA,TRBD2,TRBV14,CASSLRLAGSTGELFF,TGTGCCAGCAGCCTCAGACTAGCGGGAAGCACCGGGGAGCTGTTTTTT
TRBJ2-7,many,NA,TRBV6-5,CASTGSTYEQYF,TGTGCCAGCACAGGTTCTACCTACGAGCAGTACTTC
TRBJ2-3,NA,TRBD2,TRBV5-1,CASSLKLAGFRHGVDTQYF,TGCGCCAGCAGCTTGAAACTAGCGGGATTCCGTCACGGGGTAGATACGCAGTATTTT
TRBJ2-1,NA,NA,TRBV28,CASSMTDNEQFF,TGTGCCAGCAGTATGACAGACAATGAGCAGTTCTTC
TRBJ1-1,NA,TRBD1,TRBV5-4,CASSLGGQGNTEAFF,TGTGCCAGCAGCTTGGGGGGACAGGGGAACACTGAAGCTTTCTTT
TRBJ1-5,NA,NA,TRBV5-6,CASSLRGIGNQPQHF,TGTGCCAGCAGCTTGCGAGGGATTGGCAATCAGCCCCAGCATTTT
TRBJ2-3,NA,TRBD2,TRBV5-1,CASSLVVGGPDTQYF,TGCGCCAGCAGCTTGGTAGTGGGAGGGCCAGATACGCAGTATTTT
TRBJ1-5,NA,NA,TRBV30,CAWSVRWNQPQHF,TGTGCCTGGAGTGTACGGTGGAATCAGCCCCAGCATTTT
TRBJ1-2,NA,TRBD1,TRBV5-5,CASSLTSQGAIYGYTF,TGTGCCAGCAGCTTGACGTCCCAGGGGGCGATCTATGGCTACACCTTC
TRBJ2-3,NA,NA,TRBV5-6,CASSWAGLDTQYF,TGTGCCAGCAGCTGGGCAGGGCTTGATACGCAGTATTTT
TRBJ2-1,NA,TRBD2,TRBV7-2,CASTSKGGSYNEQFF,TGTGCCAGCACCTCAAAGGGCGGGAGCTACAATGAGCAGTTCTTC
TRBJ1-2,NA,NA,TRBV12-3/TRBV12-4,CASSLVGAGGYTF,TGTGCCAGCAGTTTAGTGGGGGCAGGGGGCTACACCTTC
TRBJ2-7,NA,TRBD2,TRBV7-9,CASSWTSGDYEQYF,TGTGCCAGCAGCTGGACTAGCGGGGACTACGAGCAGTACTTC
TRBJ2-7,NA,NA,TRBV7-9,CASSLNEKEQYF,TGTGCCAGCAGCTTAAATGAGAAGGAGCAGTACTTC
TRBJ2-1,NA,NA,TRBV10-3,CAISEPTSGEHEQFF,TGTGCCATCAGTGAGCCTACTTCGGGAGAGCATGAGCAGTTCTTC
TRBJ1-1,NA,NA,TRBV18,CASSAGTGRPEAFF,TGTGCCAGCTCAGCCGGGACTGGGAGACCTGAAGCTTTCTTT
TRBJ2-7,NA,NA,TRBV10-1,CASSTNAGEQYF,TGCGCCAGCTCGACTAACGCGGGCGAGCAGTACTTC
TRBJ1-5,NA,NA,TRBV19,CASRPVGLGPQHF,TGTGCCAGTAGACCGGTGGGCTTGGGGCCCCAGCATTTT
TRBJ1-6,NA,TRBD1,TRBV3-1/TRBV3-2,CASSQDPRGQGSSPLHF,TGTGCCAGCAGCCAAGATCCTCGGGGACAGGGATCTTCACCCCTCCACTTT
TRBJ2-4,NA,TRBD2,TRBV12-5,CASGTSSGIKNIQYF,TGTGCTAGTGGCACCTCTAGCGGTATAAAAAACATTCAGTACTTC
TRBJ1-2,NA,TRBD1,TRBV27,CASSRSGTGFRYTF,TGTGCCAGCAGTCGTTCCGGGACAGGTTTTCGGTACACCTTC
TRBJ1-2,NA,TRBD1,TRBV7-9,CASSLGTGPNYGYTF,TGTGCCAGCAGCTTAGGGACAGGTCCCAACTATGGCTACACCTTC
TRBJ1-4,NA,NA,TRBV29-1,CSVGLGHQYEKLFF,TGCAGCGTAGGCCTGGGACACCAATATGAAAAACTGTTTTTT
TRBJ2-6,once,NA,TRBV24-1,CATSVDGDTVSSGANVLTF,TGTGCCACCAGTGTAGATGGGGACACGGTTAGCTCTGGGGCCAACGTCCTGACTTTC
TRBJ1-5,NA,NA,TRBV30,CAWSRGGGDQPQHF,TGTGCCTGGAGCCGGGGGGGAGGGGATCAGCCCCAGCATTTT
TRBJ1-1,NA,NA,TRBV7-2,CASSLGGQGEAFF,TGTGCCAGCAGCTTGGGAGGTCAAGGTGAAGCTTTCTTT
TRBJ2-3,NA,TRBD2,TRBV5-1,CASNRGTSSDTQYF,TGCGCCAGCAACCGAGGGACTAGCTCGGATACGCAGTATTTT
TRBJ1-5,NA,NA,TRBV5-1,CASSLGDGGQPQHF,TGCGCCAGCAGCTTGGGCGACGGGGGTCAGCCCCAGCATTTT
TRBJ1-6,NA,TRBD1,TRBV27,CASSSTGDNNSPLHF,TGTGCCAGCAGTTCAACAGGGGATAATAATTCACCCCTCCACTTT
TRBJ2-7,NA,NA,TRBV11-2,CASSLDLGQPTEQYF,TGTGCCAGCAGCTTAGATCTCGGACAACCAACCGAGCAGTACTTC
TRBJ1-5,NA,NA,TRBV5-5,CASSLGQNSNQPQHF,TGTGCCAGCAGCTTGGGACAGAATAGCAATCAGCCCCAGCATTTT
TRBJ2-5,NA,TRBD1,TRBV7-6,CASSLLAGQGSQETQYF,TGTGCCAGCAGCTTATTGGCGGGACAGGGGTCGCAAGAGACCCAGTACTTC
TRBJ2-6,NA,NA,TRBV6-4,CASSPRSRLNSGANVLTF,TGTGCCAGCAGCCCTCGGTCTCGTCTTAACTCTGGGGCCAACGTCCTGACTTTC
TRBJ2-5,NA,TRBD2,TRBV3-1/TRBV3-2,CASSKTSGRVGKETQYF,TGTGCCAGCAGCAAAACTAGCGGGAGGGTCGGGAAAGAGACCCAGTACTTC
TRBJ2-3,NA,TRBD1,TRBV5-6,CASSLGLDRATDTQYF,TGTGCCAGCAGCTTGGGTCTAGACAGGGCTACAGATACGCAGTATTTT
TRBJ1-1,NA,NA,TRBV9,CASSVDSGGTEAFF,TGTGCCAGCAGCGTAGATTCTGGAGGGACTGAAGCTTTCTTT
TRBJ1-2,NA,TRBD1,TRBV24-1,CATSDAGQSYGYTF,TGTGCCACCAGTGATGCGGGACAGTCCTATGGCTACACCTTC
TRBJ1-4,NA,NA,TRBV25-1,CASSGRGWDEKLFF,TGTGCCAGCAGTGGGAGGGGTTGGGATGAAAAACTGTTTTTT
TRBJ2-7,NA,NA,TRBV19,CASSIALATPYEQYF,TGTGCCAGTAGTATTGCACTAGCTACCCCCTACGAGCAGTACTTC
TRBJ1-5,once,TRBD1,TRBV9,CASSATGGGYQPQHF,TGTGCCAGCAGCGCCACAGGGGGCGGATATCAGCCCCAGCATTTT
TRBJ1-2,NA,TRBD1,TRBV25-1,CASSEGDSNYGYTF,TGTGCCAGCAGTGAGGGGGACAGTAACTATGGCTACACCTTC
TRBJ1-1,NA,TRBD1,TRBV5-1,CASSFTGENTEAFF,TGCGCCAGCAGCTTTACAGGGGAGAACACTGAAGCTTTCTTT